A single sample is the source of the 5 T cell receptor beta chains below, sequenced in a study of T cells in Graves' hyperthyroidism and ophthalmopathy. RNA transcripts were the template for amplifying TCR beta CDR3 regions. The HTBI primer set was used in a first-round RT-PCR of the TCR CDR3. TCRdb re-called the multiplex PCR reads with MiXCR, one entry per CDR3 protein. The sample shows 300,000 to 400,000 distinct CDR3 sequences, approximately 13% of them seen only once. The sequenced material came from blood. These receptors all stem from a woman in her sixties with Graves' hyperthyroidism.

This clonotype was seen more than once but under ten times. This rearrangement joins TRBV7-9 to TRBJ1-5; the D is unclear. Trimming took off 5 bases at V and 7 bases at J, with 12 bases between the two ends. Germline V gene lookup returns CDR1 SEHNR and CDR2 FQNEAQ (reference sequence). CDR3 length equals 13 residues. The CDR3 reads CASSLGGVQPQHF. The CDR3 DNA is TGTGCCAGCAGCCTGGGCGGGGTCCAGCCCCAGCATTTT.

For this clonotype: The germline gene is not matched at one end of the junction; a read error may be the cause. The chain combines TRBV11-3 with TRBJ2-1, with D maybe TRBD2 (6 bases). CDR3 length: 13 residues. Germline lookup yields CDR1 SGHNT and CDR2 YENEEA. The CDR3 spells CVSSLGGANEQFF. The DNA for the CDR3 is TGTGTCAGCAGCTTAGGAGGGGCCAATGAGCAGTTCTTC.

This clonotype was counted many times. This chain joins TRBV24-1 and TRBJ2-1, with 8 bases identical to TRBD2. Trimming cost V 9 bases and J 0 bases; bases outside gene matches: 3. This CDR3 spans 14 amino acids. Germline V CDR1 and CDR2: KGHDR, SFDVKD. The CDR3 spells CATQRESSYNEQFF. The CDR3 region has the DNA TGTGCCACCCAGCGGGAGAGCTCCTACAATGAGCAGTTCTTC.

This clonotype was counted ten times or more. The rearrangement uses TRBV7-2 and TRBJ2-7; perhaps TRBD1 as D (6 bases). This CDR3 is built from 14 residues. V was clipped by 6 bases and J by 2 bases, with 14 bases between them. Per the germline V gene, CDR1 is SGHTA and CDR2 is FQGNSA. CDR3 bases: TGTGCCAGCAGTAGAGGGGGATTTACCTACGAGCAGTACTTC. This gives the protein CASSRGGFTYEQYF.

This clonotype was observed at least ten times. The CDR3 here is CASSPGRGEYEQFF. The CDR3 nucleotides read TGTGCCAGCTCACCGGGCAGGGGGGAATATGAGCAGTTCTTC. This chain links TRBV18 with TRBJ2-1, with D possibly being TRBD1 (7 bases). The germline V and J ends were trimmed by 3 bases and 8 bases, with 14 bases remaining between them. The CDR3 is 14 amino acids. The germline V gene has CDR1 KGHSH and CDR2 LQKENI.